These T cell receptor beta chains were read from a single sample in a study of T-cell memory formation after mild COVID-19. TCRdb processed the 5' RACE reads anew with MiXCR; each CDR3 protein has one entry. Here the sample spans 250,000 to 400,000 distinct CDR3 sequences, roughly an eighth being singletons. Specimen: PBMCs or a T cell subset sorted from them (not recorded which). Source of these receptors: a man between 18 and 35 years old who had mild COVID-19 (a few samples of this study predate the infection). Cell type and time point are not known. Each CDR3 is given with its conserved first and last residue. A D gene is named only where the DNA matches it firmly. Some rows mark clone size as missing; the rest say once, few, many or name a class of expanded clone.

d_gene,j_gene,v_gene,abundance,CDR3nt,CDR3aa
TRBD2,TRBJ2-6,TRBV29-1,.,TGCAGCGTTGCAGCGGGGAGCGGGGCCAACGTCCTGACTTTC,CSVAAGSGANVLTF
TRBD1,TRBJ1-1,TRBV3-1,.,TGTGCCAGCAGCGCCGGGACAGGGGGACCGAGCCGGACTGAAGCTTTCTTT,CASSAGTGGPSRTEAFF
.,TRBJ2-1,TRBV4-1,few,TGCGCCAGCAGCCAAGATGAGAGGGACGGGAATGAGCAGTTCTTC,CASSQDERDGNEQFF
TRBD1,TRBJ1-2,TRBV4-3,few,TGCGCCAGCAGCCTCCGACAGGGACCCCAGGGCTACACCTTC,CASSLRQGPQGYTF
TRBD1,TRBJ2-5,TRBV7-9,few,TGTGCCAGCAGCTCGGGACAGGGAGGGCAGACCCAGTACTTC,CASSSGQGGQTQYF
TRBD1,TRBJ1-2,TRBV7-9,few,TGTGCCAGCAGATATTTCACGGGACAGGTTAACTATGGCTACACCTTC,CASRYFTGQVNYGYTF
.,TRBJ2-1,TRBV5-5,.,TGTGCCAGCAGCTTGGATACCCTTCTGAGCTCCTACAATGAGCAGTTCTTC,CASSLDTLLSSYNEQFF
.,TRBJ2-3,TRBV29-1,.,TGCAGCGTTGAAGATCGTGGTGTCCCAGATACGCAGTATTTT,CSVEDRGVPDTQYF
.,TRBJ2-3,TRBV7-9,few,TGTGCCAGCAGCAGGGGGACCCGCACAGATACGCAGTATTTT,CASSRGTRTDTQYF
TRBD2,TRBJ2-5,TRBV20-1,.,TGCAGTGCTAGAGGGGGACTAGGGGCGGAGACCCAGTACTTC,CSARGGLGAETQYF
.,TRBJ1-3,TRBV3-1,.,TGTGCCAGCAGCCCCTCGTTTTGGGGATCTGGAAACACCATATATTTT,CASSPSFWGSGNTIYF
.,TRBJ1-6,TRBV20-1,many,TGCAGTGCCGGGTCCCCGAGCTCCTATAATTCACCCCTCCACTTT,CSAGSPSSYNSPLHF
.,TRBJ2-3,TRBV27,few,TGTGCCAGCAGTTTCATTCCAGGGTTAGGAGATACGCAGTATTTT,CASSFIPGLGDTQYF
.,TRBJ2-7,TRBV27,.,TGTGCCAGCAGTGATACGGTAGGCTACGAGCAGTACTTC,CASSDTVGYEQYF
.,TRBJ2-2,TRBV19,.,TGTGCCAGTATTCGAACAGATCAGCAACGGACCGGGGAGCTGTTTTTT,CASIRTDQQRTGELFF
.,TRBJ1-1,TRBV4-1,few,TGCGCCAGCAGCCGATTTAGGGGCCAGCGTGAAAACACTGAAGCTTTCTTT,CASSRFRGQRENTEAFF
.,TRBJ2-1,TRBV7-6,.,TGTGCCAGCAGCTGGACGACAGGCCTCTCCTACAATGAGCAGTTCTTC,CASSWTTGLSYNEQFF
.,TRBJ1-4,TRBV7-9,.,TGTGCCAGCAGTCTACAGGCTATCTCCTCCGAACTGTTTTTT,CASSLQAISSELFF
.,TRBJ2-4,TRBV4-3,many,TGCGCCAGCAGCCAGCGGGGAGCCAAAAACATTCAGTACTTC,CASSQRGAKNIQYF
.,TRBJ1-1,TRBV29-1,.,TGCAGCGTTGAAGGCAGGGGGAACACTGAAGCTTTCTTT,CSVEGRGNTEAFF
TRBD1,TRBJ2-3,TRBV5-8,few,TGTGCCAGCAGCTTGGCGGACAGGGGGCAATCGGGTACGCAGTATTTT,CASSLADRGQSGTQYF
TRBD2,TRBJ2-5,TRBV10-2,once,TGCGCCAGCAGTGACCCCGCCGGGGGGGGGACCCAGTACTTC,CASSDPAGGGTQYF
TRBD2,TRBJ2-5,TRBV6-6,.,TGTGCCAGCAGTTACTCATGGCTAGCGGACCAAGAGACCCAGTACTTC,CASSYSWLADQETQYF
.,TRBJ2-4,TRBV7-2,.,TGTGCCAGCAGCCCCAACATTTTAGCCAAAAACATTCAGTACTTC,CASSPNILAKNIQYF
TRBD1,TRBJ2-2,TRBV7-9,.,TGTGCCAGCAATATCCGGGACAGGGACACCGGGGAGCTGTTTTTT,CASNIRDRDTGELFF
TRBD1,TRBJ2-1,TRBV20-1,few,TGCAGTGCTCGACAGGGGATTTACAATGAGCAGTTCTTC,CSARQGIYNEQFF
TRBD1,TRBJ2-5,TRBV6-5,.,TGTGCCAGCAGTGGGGCCGGGACAGGCCAAGAGACCCAGTACTTC,CASSGAGTGQETQYF
.,TRBJ1-1,TRBV30,once,TGTGCCTGGAGCCCCCAACAGAACACTGAAGCTTTCTTT,CAWSPQQNTEAFF
.,TRBJ1-2,TRBV19,.,TGTGCCAGTAGTATTATTGGAGGAGACAGCCTATATGGCTACACCTTC,CASSIIGGDSLYGYTF
.,TRBJ1-1,TRBV12-3/TRBV12-4,few,TGTGCCAGCAGTCGGCAGGTGAACACTGAAGCTTTCTTT,CASSRQVNTEAFF
.,TRBJ2-5,TRBV30,few,TGTGCCTGGAGTGATCCTGATTGGTACCAAGAGACCCAGTACTTC,CAWSDPDWYQETQYF
.,TRBJ2-3,TRBV4-3,.,TGCGCCAGCAGCAGGGACCTGGGGCGGGCAGATACGCAGTATTTT,CASSRDLGRADTQYF
.,TRBJ2-7,TRBV7-2,few,TGTGCCAGCAGCTCCGTAGGGGTCGAGCAGTACTTC,CASSSVGVEQYF
.,TRBJ2-1,TRBV4-1,many,TGCGCCAGCAGCCAAGTTAGCCTTGGTTACAATGAGCAGTTCTTC,CASSQVSLGYNEQFF
.,TRBJ2-3,TRBV11-1,few,TGTGCCAGCAGCTTCACTCGCCTCTTCACAGATACGCAGTATTTT,CASSFTRLFTDTQYF
.,TRBJ2-1,TRBV4-2,many,TGTGCCAGCAGCCGAGACAATGAGCAGTTCTTC,CASSRDNEQFF
TRBD1,TRBJ2-5,TRBV5-5,few,TGTGCCAGCAGCTCGAACAGGGGGTCCCAAGAGACCCAGTACTTC,CASSSNRGSQETQYF
.,TRBJ2-7,TRBV5-1,.,TGCGCCAGCAGCCAAGGTTACAGGAAAACCTACGAGCAGTACTTC,CASSQGYRKTYEQYF
.,TRBJ2-1,TRBV27,.,TGTGCCAGCAGTTTGGAAAGATTTTCGGATGAGCAGTTCTTC,CASSLERFSDEQFF
TRBD2,TRBJ2-2,TRBV4-1,.,TGCGCCAGCAGCCAGGGCCTAGCGGGGTTCAACACCGGGGAGCTGTTTTTT,CASSQGLAGFNTGELFF
.,TRBJ1-6,TRBV5-1,.,TGCGCCAGCAGCACCCGGGAGTCAAGCTCCTATAATTCACCCCTCCACTTT,CASSTRESSSYNSPLHF
.,TRBJ1-4,TRBV4-1,many,TGCGCCAGCCTAAACCCCGGGTCAGGTAATGAAAAACTGTTTTTT,CASLNPGSGNEKLFF
.,TRBJ1-1,TRBV5-5,.,TGTGCCAGCAGCTCACGGACCGGGTCAAGCGCTGAAGCTTTCTTT,CASSSRTGSSAEAFF
.,TRBJ2-7,TRBV19,.,TGTGCCAGTAGTAGGGATTACGAGCAGTACTTC,CASSRDYEQYF
TRBD1,TRBJ2-5,TRBV9,.,TGTGCCAGCAGCGCCCGGACAGGGTTAGAGACCCAGTACTTC,CASSARTGLETQYF
.,TRBJ2-5,TRBV14,few,TGTGCCAGCAGCCCCAGGATTCGGGAGACCCAGTACTTC,CASSPRIRETQYF
.,TRBJ1-1,TRBV7-9,.,TGTGCCAGCAGCTCAAACACCTACACTGAAGCTTTCTTT,CASSSNTYTEAFF
.,TRBJ2-7,TRBV20-1,.,TGCAGTGCTAGAGAAGGGGTGCTCTTCGAGCAGTACTTC,CSAREGVLFEQYF
TRBD1,TRBJ2-7,TRBV12-3/TRBV12-4,few,TGTGCCAGCAACCCGACAGGGGCCACCTCGGCCTACGAGCAGTACTTC,CASNPTGATSAYEQYF
.,TRBJ1-5,TRBV6-2/TRBV6-3,.,TGTGCTAGCAGTTACTTTCTGGACAGTCGGAATCAGCCCCAGCATTTT,CASSYFLDSRNQPQHF
.,TRBJ2-3,TRBV6-5,.,TGTGCCAGCAGTTATCGGTCCGGGCTGGGCACAGATACGCAGTATTTT,CASSYRSGLGTDTQYF
.,TRBJ2-1,TRBV3-1,few,TGTGCCAGCAGCCAAGGAGGAGGGACGGCGCGGCAGTTCTTC,CASSQGGGTARQFF
.,TRBJ1-3,TRBV6-5,.,TGTGCCAGCAGTAATCATCAGGTCTCTGGAAACACCATATATTTT,CASSNHQVSGNTIYF
TRBD1,TRBJ1-1,TRBV28,.,TGTGCCAGCAGTGGGGACAGCACAAAAGCTTTCTTT,CASSGDSTKAFF
TRBD1,TRBJ2-3,TRBV7-6,few,TGTGCCAGCAGCTCTCGAGGGGGCATGAATACGCAGTATTTT,CASSSRGGMNTQYF
.,TRBJ1-6,TRBV18,few,TGTGCCAGCTCACCCTCGATTAATTCACCCCTCCACTTT,CASSPSINSPLHF
.,TRBJ2-5,TRBV20-1,many,TGCAGTGCCCGACTAGAAGAAGAGACCCAGTACTTC,CSARLEEETQYF
TRBD2,TRBJ2-2,TRBV5-4,few,TGTGCCAGCAGCGGAACTAGCGGACGGAACACCGGGGAGCTGTTTTTT,CASSGTSGRNTGELFF
.,TRBJ2-3,TRBV2,few,TGTGCCAGCAGGGTGACAGGCGCCCCGCAGTATTTT,CASRVTGAPQYF